The 24 T cell receptor beta chains presented below share a single source sample, sequenced in a study of CD8 T cells in ankylosing spondylitis. Whole-study findings and limits: A TCR beta motif of about eight highly homologous variants seemed to mark ankylosing spondylitis blood.

MiXCR was run by TCRdb on the 5' RACE reads, yielding one entry per CDR3 protein. The data contain 500,000 to 550,000 distinct CDR3 sequences, roughly 12% of them singletons. Their antigens remain unidentified. The sequenced sample consisted of blood, either unsorted or a sorted T cell fraction (not recorded which). The receptors shown here come from a male donor with ankylosing spondylitis.

This clonotype was picked up a small number of times. The chain employs TRBV20-1 and TRBJ1-5; D ambiguous. V lost 1 base and J 0 bases, leaving 7 bases between the germline ends. Germline V gene sequence: CDR1 DFQATT, CDR2 SNEGSKA (reference sequence). The CDR3 extends over 14 amino acids. CDR3 nucleotide sequence: TGCAGTGCTAGAGGAACATATAGCAATCAGCCCCAGCATTTT. Translating it yields CSARGTYSNQPQHF.

Concerning this clonotype: Germline is not matched at one junction end, which may reflect a read error. The V gene is TRBV7-2, the J gene TRBJ2-7; no clear D gene. The length of the CDR3 is 12 residues. Looked up from germline, CDR1 is SGHTA and CDR2 is FQGNSA. This chain's CDR3 is CASSSPSCEQYF. For the CDR3, the DNA is TGTGCCAGCAGCTCGCCCTCCTGCGAGCAGTACTTC. Filled out from reference TRBV7-2 and TRBJ2-7, the complete variable domain reads GAGVSQSPSNKVTEKGKDVELRCDPISGHTALYWYRQSLGQGLEFLIYFQGNSAPDKSGLPSDRFSAERTGGSVSTLTIQRTQQEDSAVYLCASSSPSCEQYFGPGTRLTVT.

In the case of this clonotype: The junction does not match germline at one end; this may be a read error. The chain employs TRBV12-3 or TRBV12-4 and TRBJ1-1; tentative D call: TRBD1 (5 bases). The CDR3 has 13 amino acids. For the CDR3, the DNA is TGTGCCAGCAGATTAGGAGGGGACACTGAAGCTTTCTTT. It specifies CASRLGGDTEAFF.

J is TRBJ2-3 and V is TRBV7-9; D is possibly TRBD1 or TRBD2 (5 bases each). V dropped 7 bases and J dropped 3 bases, with 14 bases sitting between them. CDR1 and CDR2 (germline): SEHNR, FQNEAQ (reference sequence). The CDR3 length is 14 residues. In DNA form, the CDR3 reads TGTGCCAGCACCGTAAGAGAGGGGACAGATACGCAGTATTTT. This encodes CASTVREGTDTQYF.

This clonotype came up many times. The chain links TRBV12-3 or TRBV12-4 to TRBJ2-2; D ambiguous. The CDR3 spans 14 residues. Trimming took 5 bases from V and 5 from J, leaving 12 bases between them. The CDR3 is CASSPRVRTGELFF. CDR3 in DNA: TGTGCCAGCAGTCCAAGGGTGAGGACCGGGGAGCTGTTTTTT.

There are a few counts of this clonotype. This sequence joins TRBV5-1 and TRBJ2-3; 7 nucleotides line up with TRBD1. The CDR3 has 16 amino acids. Trimming cost V 2 bases and J 6 bases; bases outside gene matches: 12. Germline V gene sequence: CDR1 SGHRS, CDR2 YFSETQ. The CDR3, as DNA: TGCGCCAGCAGCTTACAGGGGCCTAATAAGGGGGATACGCAGTATTTT. Encoded protein: CASSLQGPNKGDTQYF.

This clonotype was detected a few times. This chain connects TRBV20-1 to TRBJ2-3, with TRBD1 as a possible D gene (6 bases). This CDR3 region has 14 residues. Germline V gene sequence: CDR1 DFQATT, CDR2 SNEGSKA (reference sequence). Trimming cost V 6 bases and J 5 bases, with 18 bases left between them. CDR3 loop: CSADGGLGLDTQYF. CDR3 sequence (DNA): TGCAGTGCCGATGGGGGCCTGGGGTTAGATACGCAGTATTTT.

This clonotype was seen repeatedly, ten times or more. The CDR3 bases are TGTGCCAGCAGCTTTCTAGCGGGGGGGCATGAGCAGTTCTTC. Its protein product is CASSFLAGGHEQFF. The chain joins TRBV7-9 to TRBJ2-1, with 12 bases fitting TRBD2. The germline V gene has CDR1 SEHNR and CDR2 FQNEAQ (reference sequence). The junction had 2 bases not matched to a gene; V was cut back by 3 bases and J by 8 bases. The CDR3 covers 14 residues.

The chain couples TRBV7-2 to TRBJ2-1; possibly TRBD1 for D (6 bases). CDR1 is SGHTA and CDR2 is FQGNSA in the germline V gene. V was shortened by 6 bases and J by 5 bases, with 14 bases between the two germline ends. The CDR3 is 14 amino acids. CDR3 sequence reads: CASRSGTPNNEQFF. The CDR3 DNA reads TGTGCCAGCAGATCCGGGACACCCAACAATGAGCAGTTCTTC.

The chain combines TRBV20-1 with TRBJ2-3; the match to TRBD2 covers 9 bases. The CDR3 runs 17 residues. V gave up 3 bases and J gave up 4 bases; unmatched junction bases: 14. Germline lookup yields CDR1 DFQATT and CDR2 SNEGSKA (reference sequence). Here the CDR3 reads CSASGIMAGGLSDTQYF. The CDR3 DNA reads as TGCAGTGCTAGTGGGATAATGGCGGGAGGGCTTTCAGATACGCAGTATTTT.

This clonotype showed up just a few times. The chain recombines TRBV7-2 with TRBJ2-2, with D perhaps TRBD2 (6 bases). Per the germline V gene, CDR1 is SGHTA and CDR2 is FQGNSA. The V end was cut by 1 base, the J end by 1 base, with 10 bases between. This CDR3 comprises 16 residues. CDR3 in DNA: TGTGCCAGCAGCTTAGAGGGACTGGTGAACACCGGGGAGCTGTTTTTT. As protein: CASSLEGLVNTGELFF.

The CDR3 loop is CASLLMDIQHNEQFF. CDR3 DNA sequence: TGTGCCAGCTTGCTAATGGACATCCAACACAATGAGCAGTTCTTC. The V and J genes are TRBV11-2 and TRBJ2-1, with a weak D call TRBD1 (5 bases). The germline V gene encodes CDR1 SGHAT and CDR2 FQNNGV. CDR3 length equals 15 residues. V lost 8 bases and J 5 bases, leaving 19 bases between the germline ends.

This chain links TRBV19 with TRBJ2-5; 7 bases agree with TRBD2. CDR3 size: 14 residues. Trimming at V came to 7 bases and at J to 5 bases, leaving 10 bases not matched to a gene. Germline V gene sequence: CDR1 LNHDA, CDR2 SQIVND (reference sequence). The CDR3, as DNA: TGTGCCAGTACCGGGACTATATCCGGGGAGACCCAGTACTTC. It codes for CASTGTISGETQYF.

The J gene is TRBJ1-5, the V gene TRBV19, with D possibly being TRBD1 (6 bases). This CDR3 spans 13 amino acids. V was pared by 7 bases and J by 5 bases, with 12 bases between. Germline V gene sequence: CDR1 LNHDA, CDR2 SQIVND (reference sequence). DNA for the CDR3: TGTGCCAGTAACCAGGACAGAGATCAGCCCCAGCATTTT. Translated: CASNQDRDQPQHF.

This chain uses TRBV20-1 with TRBJ1-2; TRBD1 matches 8 bases. V was pared by 2 bases and J by 6 bases, with 8 bases of the junction left unmatched. The length of the CDR3 is 14 residues. Per germline, CDR1 DFQATT and CDR2 SNEGSKA (reference sequence). The CDR3 loop is CSARSFQGANGYTF. CDR3 in DNA: TGCAGTGCTAGATCCTTCCAGGGGGCAAATGGCTACACCTTC.

This clonotype was observed a few times. V and J are TRBV10-2 and TRBJ2-5; 8 bases map to TRBD1. Germline V gene lookup returns CDR1 WSHSY and CDR2 SAAADI. V shed 7 bases, J shed 4 bases, and the junction held 5 bases outside the gene matches. The CDR3 contains 13 residues. As DNA, the CDR3 is TGCGCCAGCATGAACGGACAGGGAGAGACCCAGTACTTC. Residues: CASMNGQGETQYF.

This clonotype was counted only a few times. The chain couples TRBV29-1 to TRBJ1-1; D remains unclear. The V gene lost 4 bases and the J gene lost 4 bases, with 10 bases spanning the gap. The CDR3 contains 12 residues. The germline gives CDR1 SQVTM, CDR2 ANQGSEA. CDR3 sequence reads: CSVAGFVTEAFF. CDR3 bases: TGCAGCGTTGCGGGTTTTGTCACTGAAGCTTTCTTT. Variable domain in full (rest from reference TRBV29-1 and TRBJ1-1): SAVISQKPSRDICQRGTSLTIQCQVDSQVTMMFWYRQQPGQSLTLIATANQGSEATYESGFVIDKFPISRPNLTFSTLTVSNMSPEDSSIYLCSVAGFVTEAFFGQGTRLTVV.

The J gene is TRBJ2-5, the V gene TRBV29-1; possibly TRBD2 for D (6 bases). The CDR3 has 12 residues. The germline CDR1 and CDR2 sequences are SQVTM and ANQGSEA. Trimming cost V 7 bases and J 4 bases, with 13 bases left between them. The CDR3 coding sequence is TGCAGCGGGGTGGGGGGTAGAGAGACCCAGTACTTC. Translating it yields CSGVGGRETQYF. The entire variable domain, with the rest obtained from reference TRBV29-1 and TRBJ2-5, is as follows: SAVISQKPSRDICQRGTSLTIQCQVDSQVTMMFWYRQQPGQSLTLIATANQGSEATYESGFVIDKFPISRPNLTFSTLTVSNMSPEDSSIYLCSGVGGRETQYFGPGTRLLVL.

This clonotype was seen repeatedly, ten times or more. The chain has TRBV7-9 and TRBJ2-5; unclear D gene. This CDR3 comprises 12 residues. Germline-derived CDR1 and CDR2 are SEHNR and FQNEAQ (reference sequence). V lost 4 bases, J lost 5 bases, and 8 bases lay in between. The CDR3 reads CASSSPRETQYF. DNA of the CDR3: TGTGCCAGCAGCTCCCCCCGGGAGACCCAGTACTTC.

The chain links TRBV4-2 to TRBJ1-1, with a weak D call TRBD1 (5 bases). This CDR3 has 15 residues. V gave up 4 bases and J gave up 8 bases, with 20 bases separating them. Germline-derived CDR1 and CDR2 are LGHNA and YNFKEQ. The CDR3 bases are TGTGCCAGCAGCCCGAATAGGGGCAGTTCGGGCGAAGCTTTCTTT. Protein product: CASSPNRGSSGEAFF.

This clonotype was counted many times. The chain links TRBV29-1 to TRBJ2-1; 11 bases are a match to TRBD1. Germline assignment: CDR1 SQVTM and CDR2 ANQGSEA. The CDR3 is made up of 14 amino acids. Trimming took 7 bases from V and 9 from J; bases not matched to a gene: 11. In DNA form, the CDR3 reads TGCAGCGCCGTAGGGACAGGGGGTATTGGTGAGCAGTTCTTC. Its protein product is CSAVGTGGIGEQFF.

This clonotype occurred many times. This chain joins TRBV4-2 and TRBJ2-7; D is uncertain. Germline CDR1 and CDR2: LGHNA and YNFKEQ. V lost 1 base and J 3 bases, leaving 10 bases between the germline ends. CDR3 size: 14 residues. CDR3 bases: TGTGCCAGCAGCCAAGCGGGCAGCGACTACGAGCAGTACTTC. Protein: CASSQAGSDYEQYF.

DNA for the CDR3: TGTGCCAGCAGTAGGGGGGGACAGGGAGGCAATGAGCAGTTCTTC. This translates into CASSRGGQGGNEQFF. V and J are TRBV28 and TRBJ2-1, with 9 bases matching TRBD1. J gave up 6 bases and V 5 bases, and 8 bases lay outside the gene matches. From germline, CDR1 is MDHEN and CDR2 SYDVKM. The length of the CDR3 is 15 residues.

V and J are TRBV7-8 and TRBJ2-3; TRBD2 matches 7 bases. The CDR3 is 16 amino acids. Germline V gene sequence: CDR1 SGHVS, CDR2 FQNEAQ. The V segment lost 2 bases and the J segment 2 bases; nucleotides outside the gene matches: 7. The CDR3 loop reads CASSLKGRLATDTQYF. As DNA, the CDR3 is TGTGCCAGCAGCTTAAAAGGGAGACTAGCCACAGATACGCAGTATTTT.